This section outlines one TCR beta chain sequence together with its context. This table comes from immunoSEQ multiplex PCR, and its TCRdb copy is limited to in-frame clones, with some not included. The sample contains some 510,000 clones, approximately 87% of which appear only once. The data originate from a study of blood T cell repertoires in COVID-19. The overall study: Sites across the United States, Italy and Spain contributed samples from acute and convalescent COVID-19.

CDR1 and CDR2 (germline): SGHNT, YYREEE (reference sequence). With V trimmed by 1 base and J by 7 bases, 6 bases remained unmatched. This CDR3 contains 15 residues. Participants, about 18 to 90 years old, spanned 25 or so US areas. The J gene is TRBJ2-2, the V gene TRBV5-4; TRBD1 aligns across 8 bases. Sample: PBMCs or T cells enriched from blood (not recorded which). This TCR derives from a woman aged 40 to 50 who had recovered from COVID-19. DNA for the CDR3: TGTGCCAGCAGCTTGACATACGGACAGGGCGGGGAGCTGTTTTTT. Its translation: CASSLTYGQGGELFF.